This T cell receptor beta chain was sequenced in a study of blood T cells in healthy people across ages. Through a sample-barcoded 5' primer and a J-beta primer mix, a second PCR was run for roughly 6 to 12 cycles. One entry per CDR3 protein results from TCRdb running MiXCR on the 5' RACE reads. The data show about 1.1 million distinct CDR3 sequences, roughly two fifths seen once. The germline V gene encodes CDR1 MGHRA and CDR2 YSYEKL. Between the trimmed V and J ends, which lost 1 base and 1 base, there was a span of 7 bases. There are 15 residues in the CDR3. This chain joins TRBV4-1 and TRBJ1-4; D uncertain. This TCR was recovered from a man between 18 and 29 years old in good health. Material for sequencing was blood. The CDR3 nucleotides read TGCGCCAGCAGCCAAGTGGCCGGAACTAATGAAAAACTGTTTTTT. It encodes CASSQVAGTNEKLFF.